This TCR beta chain stems from a study of graft-versus-host responses after intestinal transplantation. On the study more broadly: Multivisceral, liver-intestinal, or isolated intestinal grafts went to recipients. Each patient got anti-thymocyte globulin induction, then tacrolimus and steroids for around 3 years.

Produced via immunoSEQ multiplex PCR; TCRdb's table is partial and in-frame only. The sample records around 7,800 clones, 68% being singletons. Researchers processed graft tissue to release intraepithelial and lamina propria lymphocytes. Note on this clone: What it binds is unknown.

General study findings and limits: Some patients had graft-donor T cell macrochimerism, and their allografts showed high graft-versus-host to host-versus-graft clonal ratios.

The V gene's germline CDR1 is GTSNPN and CDR2 SVGIG (reference sequence). V was trimmed by 3 bases and J by 3 bases, leaving 18 bases between them. The CDR3 consists of 16 residues. The sequence was collected from a human patient who received an intestinal transplant, so some T cells may come from the graft donor. The chain carries TRBV30 and TRBJ1-3; tentatively, D is TRBD1 (5 bases). Sequences were derived from ileum tissue, sampled roughly 55 days after transplant. CDR3 loop: CAWRIFGTASGNTIYF. The CDR3 nucleotides are TGTGCCTGGAGAATATTCGGGACTGCCAGTGGAAACACCATATATTTT.